What follows are 13 T cell receptor beta chains derived from one specimen sequenced in a study of identical twins. Each CDR3 protein gets one entry after TCRdb re-called the 5' RACE reads with MiXCR. The sample shows a few hundred thousand distinct CDR3 sequences, roughly 13% of them seen only once. These same records also appear under a second study, on yellow fever vaccine responses in identical twins.

The sample was memory (CD45RO+) T cells sorted from blood. The receptors here all came from a woman under 30 in good health.

CDR3 sequence (DNA): TGCAGCGCTAAGACTAGCGGGGGACCCACAGATACGCAGTATTTT. Its translation: CSAKTSGGPTDTQYF. V and J are TRBV29-1 and TRBJ2-3, with 12 bases identical to TRBD2. The CDR3 totals 15 residues. Germline V gene sequence: CDR1 SQVTM, CDR2 ANQGSEA. The V gene end was trimmed by 7 bases and the J gene end by 2 bases; junction bases not matched to a gene: 7.

The gene calls are TRBV4-2 and TRBJ2-1, with TRBD2 as a possible D gene (7 bases). The CDR3 sequence is 14 residues long. From germline, CDR1 is LGHNA and CDR2 YNFKEQ. The V gene lost 5 bases and the J gene lost 5 bases, with 13 bases spanning the gap. The CDR3 is CASSGGGGNNEQFF. For the CDR3, the DNA is TGTGCCAGCAGCGGGGGCGGGGGAAACAATGAGCAGTTCTTC.

This clonotype was recorded a few times. V is TRBV28 and J is TRBJ2-7, with D perhaps matching TRBD2 (7 bases). Trimming took 1 base from V and 2 from J, leaving 15 bases between them. Germline V CDR1 and CDR2: MDHEN, SYDVKM. This CDR3 has 16 residues. The CDR3 DNA reads TGTGCCAGCAGTTTATTGGGGGGGCAGGGAACCTACGAGCAGTACTTC. Translating gives CASSLLGGQGTYEQYF.

The chain employs TRBV20-1 and TRBJ2-3; possibly TRBD1 or TRBD2 for D (6 bases each). The ends were cut back, 4 bases at V and 4 bases at J, with 12 bases in the middle. This CDR3 contains 13 residues. Germline V gives CDR1 DFQATT, CDR2 SNEGSKA (reference sequence). DNA of the CDR3: TGCAGTGCTACACCGGGGGCTGCAGATACGCAGTATTTT. It is translated as CSATPGAADTQYF.

The CDR3 loop is CSAGPSVPPHEQFF. The CDR3 nucleotides are TGCAGTGCGGGGCCTAGCGTCCCCCCCCATGAGCAGTTCTTC. The chain carries TRBV20-1 and TRBJ2-1, with a weak D call TRBD2 (6 bases). The CDR3 totals 14 residues. Germline-derived CDR1 and CDR2 are DFQATT and SNEGSKA (reference sequence). The V gene lost 6 bases and the J gene lost 8 bases, with 20 bases spanning the gap.

Comments on this clonotype: The junction does not match germline at one end; this may be a read error. The chain joins TRBV4-2 to TRBJ1-6; D possibly corresponds to TRBD1 (5 bases). The CDR3 is 14 residues long. Germline V gives CDR1 LGHNA, CDR2 YNFKEQ. The CDR3 DNA reads TGTGCCATCAGCCCGGGACTGAATAATTCACCCCTCCACTTT. It encodes CAISPGLNNSPLHF.

There are many counts of this clonotype. The chain is built from TRBV7-2 and TRBJ2-2; 12 bases line up with TRBD2. Germline CDR1 is SGHTA and CDR2 is FQGNSA. The CDR3 sequence is 15 residues long. V shed 3 bases and J 7 bases; nucleotides not matched to a gene: 3. In DNA, the CDR3 is TGTGCCAGCAGCTTTACTAGCGGGAGGTTCGGGGAGCTGTTTTTT. Amino acid sequence: CASSFTSGRFGELFF.

This clonotype was seen only a few times. This sequence joins TRBV4-3 and TRBJ2-2; the match to TRBD2 covers 12 bases. There are 19 residues in the CDR3. With 0 bases clipped from V and 5 bases from J, the junction kept 10 bases outside the gene matches. The V gene's germline CDR1 is LGHNA and CDR2 YSLEER. CDR3 nucleotide sequence: TGCGCCAGCAGCCAAGATAGGGGACTAGCGGGTGCCCCAACCGGGGAGCTGTTTTTT. The encoded protein is CASSQDRGLAGAPTGELFF.

This clonotype was observed at least ten times. This chain links TRBV4-3 with TRBJ2-7; TRBD2 matches at 12 bases. Unmatched junction bases numbered 2, after V lost 0 bases and J lost 2 bases. The length of the CDR3 is 16 residues. CDR1 is LGHNA and CDR2 is YSLEER in the germline V gene. This chain's CDR3 is CASSQDLAGGTYEQYF. The CDR3 DNA reads TGCGCCAGCAGCCAAGACCTAGCGGGAGGGACCTACGAGCAGTACTTC.

This clonotype occurred many times. The rearrangement links TRBV6-1 to TRBJ2-1; TRBD1 matches 8 bases. The germline V gene has CDR1 MNHNS and CDR2 SASEGT. This CDR3 region has 14 residues. V trimming: 6 bases; J trimming: 7 bases; junction bases outside the gene matches: 8. The CDR3 loop is CASRTAGGYNEQFF. The CDR3 DNA sequence: TGTGCCAGCAGAACAGCAGGGGGCTATAATGAGCAGTTCTTC.

Only a few counts were recorded for this clonotype. The rearrangement links TRBV20-1 to TRBJ2-5; no definite D call. V lost 3 bases, J lost 3 bases, and 5 bases lay in between. This CDR3 region has 11 residues. Germline V gives CDR1 DFQATT, CDR2 SNEGSKA (reference sequence). The CDR3 DNA reads TGCAGTGCTAGGGCTGAAGAGACCCAGTACTTC. Translating it yields CSARAEETQYF.

This clonotype was detected a few times. The chain recombines TRBV7-8 with TRBJ2-7; D perhaps matches TRBD2 (5 bases). The V end was cut by 1 base, the J end by 3 bases, with 19 bases between. CDR1 is SGHVS and CDR2 is FQNEAQ in the germline V gene. This CDR3 is 17 amino acids long. This CDR3 reads CASSLVSLWETGYEQYF. CDR3 sequence (DNA): TGTGCCAGCAGCTTAGTAAGCTTATGGGAGACGGGCTACGAGCAGTACTTC.

A word on this clonotype: One base away lies a much larger clone, so this may be a sequencing read error. The V call is TRBV12-3 or TRBV12-4, the J call TRBJ2-2, with D hard to call. The CDR3 length is 13 residues. V lost 9 bases and J 10 bases, leaving 18 bases between the germline ends. CDR3 nucleotide sequence: TGTGCCAGTTGGATTGGCGTTGGCGAGGAGCTGTTTTTT. Protein: CASWIGVGEELFF.